Sequencing of this T cell receptor (beta chain) was carried out in a study of early T cells in non-severe SARS-CoV-2 infection. Each CDR3 protein gets one entry after TCRdb re-called the 5' RACE reads with MiXCR. The data contain approximately 110,000 distinct CDR3 sequences, about 16% of them singletons. This CDR3 is 16 amino acids long. CDR1 and CDR2 (germline): SGDLS, YYNGEE. Trimming cost V 4 bases and J 7 bases, with 21 bases left between them. Material: whole blood. This receptor was obtained from an adult who was a healthcare worker with PCR-confirmed SARS-CoV-2 infection or an uninfected control (not recorded which). The chain combines TRBV9 with TRBJ2-1; D is perhaps TRBD1 or TRBD2 (5 bases each). The CDR3 DNA sequence: TGTGCCAGCAGCTTCTCCGGGACCACAGACGCTAATGAGCAGTTCTTC. Encoded protein: CASSFSGTTDANEQFF.